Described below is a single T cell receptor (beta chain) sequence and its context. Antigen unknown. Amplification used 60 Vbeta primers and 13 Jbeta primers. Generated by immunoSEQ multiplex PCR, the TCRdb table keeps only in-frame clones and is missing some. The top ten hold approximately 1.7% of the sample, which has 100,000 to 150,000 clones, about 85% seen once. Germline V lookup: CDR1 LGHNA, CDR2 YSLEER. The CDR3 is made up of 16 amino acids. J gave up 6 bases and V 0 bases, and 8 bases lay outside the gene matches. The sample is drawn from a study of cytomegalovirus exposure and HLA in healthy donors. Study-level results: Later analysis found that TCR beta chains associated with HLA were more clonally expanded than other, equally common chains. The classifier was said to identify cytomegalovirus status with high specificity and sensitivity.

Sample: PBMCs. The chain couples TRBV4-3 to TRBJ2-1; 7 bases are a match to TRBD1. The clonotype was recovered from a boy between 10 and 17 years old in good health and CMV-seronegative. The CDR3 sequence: CASSQDGTVRGNEQFF. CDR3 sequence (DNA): TGCGCCAGCAGCCAAGATGGGACAGTCCGGGGCAATGAGCAGTTCTTC.